The rows below give T cell receptor beta chains drawn from one sample of a study of T cells in Graves' hyperthyroidism and ophthalmopathy. TCRdb re-called the multiplex PCR reads with MiXCR, one entry per CDR3 protein. The sample records hundreds of thousands of distinct CDR3 sequences, around 21% being singletons. Source material: blood. These receptors all come from a young man with Graves' ophthalmopathy. Both conserved end residues are part of each CDR3. A D gene is named only where the DNA matches it firmly. Clone size, where shown, is once, few, many, or a class for clones that have expanded.

>.|few|TRBV7-2|TRBJ2-7
TGTGCCAGCAGCTTAGGATGGGACGTCTCCTACGAGCAGTACTTC
CASSLGWDVSYEQYF
>.|.|TRBV6-5|TRBJ1-4
TGTGCCAGCAGTTACTCGGGGGGAGACGAAAAACTGTTTTTT
CASSYSGGDEKLFF
>TRBD1|once|TRBV7-3|TRBJ2-2
TGTGCCAGCAGTCAACAGGGGGCGAGAACCGGGGAGCTGTTTTTT
CASSQQGARTGELFF
>.|many|TRBV30|TRBJ2-7
TGTGCCTGGAGTCCGTCAGGACGCGAGCAGTACTTC
CAWSPSGREQYF
>.|many|TRBV18|TRBJ1-5
TGTGCCAGCTCACCAGGAACGGGCAATCAGCCCCAGCATTTT
CASSPGTGNQPQHF
>.|few|TRBV5-1|TRBJ1-4
TGCGCCAGCAGCTTAGAGGGTTCCAATGAAAAACTGTTTTTT
CASSLEGSNEKLFF
>.|.|TRBV9|TRBJ2-3
TGTGCCAGCAGCTCCCAAACTAGTCTGGATACGCAGTATTTT
CASSSQTSLDTQYF
>.|.|TRBV20-1|TRBJ1-1
TGCAGTGCTAGGCAGGGCTCGTACACTGAAGCTTTCTTT
CSARQGSYTEAFF
>TRBD2|.|TRBV2|TRBJ2-1
TGTGCCAGCAGTTCCATAGCCGGGGGGAGTCGGTTCTTC
CASSSIAGGSRFF
>.|many|TRBV27|TRBJ1-6
TGTGCCAGCAGTTTACTGGGGAATTCACCCCTCCACTTT
CASSLLGNSPLHF
>.|.|TRBV10-3|TRBJ1-1
TGTGCCATCAAAGCGGACGGTTACACTGAAGCTTTCTTT
CAIKADGYTEAFF
>.|.|TRBV7-6|TRBJ1-6
TGTGCCAGCAGCTTAGATGGGGCGCATAATTCACCCCTCCACTTT
CASSLDGAHNSPLHF
>.|few|TRBV29-1|TRBJ1-2
TGCAGCGTGGAGGGGGGGGCCTATGGCTACACCTTC
CSVEGGAYGYTF
>TRBD1|.|TRBV4-1|TRBJ2-7
TGTGCCAGCAGCCAAGACGGGACAGGACAGAACGAGCAGTACTTC
CASSQDGTGQNEQYF
>.|.|TRBV7-2|TRBJ2-5
TGTGCCAGCAGCTTCGGGTTAGGGGAGACCCAGTACTTC
CASSFGLGETQYF
>TRBD2|.|TRBV7-9|TRBJ2-1
TGTGCCAGCAGCCCCTCCCGCGGGGGGCAGACCAATGAGCAGTTCTTC
CASSPSRGGQTNEQFF
>TRBD1|.|TRBV3-1|TRBJ1-2
TGTGCCAGCAGCCATTTGGGACAGGGTATAGGCTACACCTTC
CASSHLGQGIGYTF
>.|.|TRBV6-1|TRBJ1-5
TGTGCCAGCAGCCCCCAAGGGGGACCGGGACAGCCCCAGCATTTT
CASSPQGGPGQPQHF
>.|.|TRBV25-1|TRBJ1-2
TGTGCCAGCAGTGAAGGGGGGGGCAACTATGGCTACACCTTC
CASSEGGGNYGYTF
>.|.|TRBV7-2|TRBJ2-1
TGTGCCAGCAGCTCCACCCCTCCCCATGCGATAGTAAACAATGAGCAGTTCTTC
CASSSTPPHAIVNNEQFF
>.|few|TRBV10-1|TRBJ2-7
TGCGCCAGCAGTGAGGCCATAGGGTCCTACGAGCAGTACTTC
CASSEAIGSYEQYF
>TRBD2|.|TRBV4-2|TRBJ2-1
TGTGCCAGCAGCCAAGATTGGGGGAGGGTGCATCAGTTCTTC
CASSQDWGRVHQFF